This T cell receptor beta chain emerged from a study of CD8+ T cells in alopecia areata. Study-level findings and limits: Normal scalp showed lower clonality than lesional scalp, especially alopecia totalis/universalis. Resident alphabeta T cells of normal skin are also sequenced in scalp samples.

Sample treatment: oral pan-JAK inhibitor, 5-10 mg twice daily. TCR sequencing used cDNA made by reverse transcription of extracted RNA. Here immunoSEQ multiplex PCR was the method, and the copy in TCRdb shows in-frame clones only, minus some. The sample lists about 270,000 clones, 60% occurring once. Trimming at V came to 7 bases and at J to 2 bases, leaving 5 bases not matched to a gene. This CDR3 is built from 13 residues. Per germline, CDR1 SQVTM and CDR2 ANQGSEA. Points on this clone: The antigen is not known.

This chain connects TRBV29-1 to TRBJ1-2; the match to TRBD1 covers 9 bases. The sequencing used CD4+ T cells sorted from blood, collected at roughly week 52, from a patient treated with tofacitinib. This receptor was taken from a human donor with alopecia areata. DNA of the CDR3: TGCAGCGCGGGGACAGGGCTAAACTATGGCTACACCTTC. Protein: CSAGTGLNYGYTF.